This TCR beta chain is from a study of blood T cells in healthy people across ages. PCR was performed a second time for roughly 7 to 11 cycles using a sample-barcoded 5' primer and a J-beta primer mix. TCRdb recomputed calls from the 5' RACE reads with MiXCR, one row per CDR3 protein. The sample has hundreds of thousands of distinct CDR3 sequences, around 45% seen once. The CDR3 totals 15 residues. J gave up 2 bases and V 5 bases, and 6 bases lay outside the gene matches. Germline CDR1 SEHNR, CDR2 FQNEAQ (reference sequence). The sequence derives from a man between 60 and 75 years old in good health. Sequenced sample: blood. V gene TRBV7-9 combines with J gene TRBJ2-7, with 10 bases fitting TRBD2. CDR3 sequence: CASSRRTSGTYEQYF. CDR3 sequence (DNA): TGTGCCAGCAGCAGACGGACTAGCGGAACCTACGAGCAGTACTTC.